This T cell receptor (beta chain) was captured by sequencing in a study of cytomegalovirus exposure and HLA in healthy donors. This CDR3 has 14 amino acids. V was clipped by 4 bases and J by 7 bases, with 17 bases between them. The germline V gene has CDR1 SGHVS and CDR2 FQNEAQ. Study-level results: In a later analysis, TCR beta V- and J-gene trimming showed a link to a missense DCLRE1C variant.

A remark on this clone: Its matching antigen is unknown.

Researchers ran the PCR with 60 Vbeta and 13 Jbeta primers. Some clones are missing from TCRdb's copy, which holds only in-frame ones; the method was immunoSEQ multiplex PCR. The data hold roughly 93,000 clones, with just under 80% observed a single time. Input material: PBMCs. This chain joins TRBV7-8 and TRBJ2-7; no clear D. The receptor comes from a man aged 25-45 years in good health and CMV-seronegative. CDR3 region: CASSSRWVSREQYF. The CDR3 nucleotides read TGTGCCAGCAGCTCCCGGTGGGTATCGAGGGAGCAGTACTTC.